This TCR beta chain is drawn from a study of response to subunit inactivated influenza vaccine. Deletions cut 0 bases from V and 9 bases from J, with 18 bases between. Germline V gene data show CDR1 as LGHDT and CDR2 as YNNKEL (reference sequence). The CDR3 runs to 17 residues. This clonotype was counted between two and nine times. Each CDR3 protein is one row after TCRdb ran MiXCR on the RT-PCR reads. The table has a few hundred thousand distinct CDR3 sequences, about a tenth seen once. The specimen comprised PBMCs from blood, sampled roughly 48 days after vaccination. The chain has TRBV3-1 and TRBJ1-6, with D unclear. The sequence was collected from a man aged 45-65 years who received an inactivated influenza vaccine. The CDR3 is CASSQDSLIRTSSPLHF. The DNA for the CDR3 is TGTGCCAGCAGCCAAGATAGTTTGATCCGAACAAGTTCACCCCTCCACTTT.